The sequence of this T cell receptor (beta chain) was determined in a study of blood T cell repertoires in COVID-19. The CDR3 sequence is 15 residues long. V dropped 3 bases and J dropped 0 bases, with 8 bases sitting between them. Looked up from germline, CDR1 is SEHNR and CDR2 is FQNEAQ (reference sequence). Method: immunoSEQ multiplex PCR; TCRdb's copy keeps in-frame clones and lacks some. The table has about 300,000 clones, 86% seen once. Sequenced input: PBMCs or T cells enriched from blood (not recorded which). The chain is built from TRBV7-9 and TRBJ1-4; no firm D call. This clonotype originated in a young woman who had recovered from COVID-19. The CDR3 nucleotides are TGTGCCAGCAGCTTGCCAGATGCAACTAATGAAAAACTGTTTTTT. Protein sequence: CASSLPDATNEKLFF. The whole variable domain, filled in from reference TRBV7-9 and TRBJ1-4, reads DTGVSQNPRHKITKRGQNVTFRCDPISEHNRLYWYRQTLGQGPEFLTYFQNEAQLEKSRLLSDRFSAERPKGSFSTLEIQRTEQGDSAMYLCASSLPDATNEKLFFGSGTQLSVL.